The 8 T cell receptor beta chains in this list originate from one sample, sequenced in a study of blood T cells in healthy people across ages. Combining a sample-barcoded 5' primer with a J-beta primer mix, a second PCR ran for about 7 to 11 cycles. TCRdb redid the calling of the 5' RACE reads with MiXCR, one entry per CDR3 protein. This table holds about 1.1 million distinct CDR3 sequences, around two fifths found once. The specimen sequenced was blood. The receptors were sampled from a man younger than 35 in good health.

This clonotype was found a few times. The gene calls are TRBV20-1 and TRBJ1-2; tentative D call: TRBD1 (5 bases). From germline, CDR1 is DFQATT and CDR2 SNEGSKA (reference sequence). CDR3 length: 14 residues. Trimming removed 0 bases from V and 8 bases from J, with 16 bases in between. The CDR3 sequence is CSARDNQGVKGYTF. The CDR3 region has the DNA TGCAGTGCTAGAGATAACCAGGGAGTGAAGGGCTACACCTTC.

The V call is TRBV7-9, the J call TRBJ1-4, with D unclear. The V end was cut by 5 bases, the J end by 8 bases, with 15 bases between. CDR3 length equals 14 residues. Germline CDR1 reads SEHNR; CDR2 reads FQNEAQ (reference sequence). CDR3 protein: CASSLGSTEEKLFF. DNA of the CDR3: TGTGCCAGCAGCCTCGGATCCACTGAGGAAAAACTGTTTTTT.

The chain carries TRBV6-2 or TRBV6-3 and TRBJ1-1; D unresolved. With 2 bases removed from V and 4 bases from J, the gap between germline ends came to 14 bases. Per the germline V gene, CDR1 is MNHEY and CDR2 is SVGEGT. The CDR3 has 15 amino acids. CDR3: CASSYRASPLTEAFF. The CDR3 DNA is TGTGCCAGCAGTTACCGGGCCTCCCCTCTCACTGAAGCTTTCTTT.

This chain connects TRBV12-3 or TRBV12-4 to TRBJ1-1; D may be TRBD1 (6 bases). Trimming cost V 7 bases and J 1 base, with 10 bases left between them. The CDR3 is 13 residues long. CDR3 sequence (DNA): TGTGCCAGCATCACGACAGGGAACACTGAAGCTTTCTTT. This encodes CASITTGNTEAFF.

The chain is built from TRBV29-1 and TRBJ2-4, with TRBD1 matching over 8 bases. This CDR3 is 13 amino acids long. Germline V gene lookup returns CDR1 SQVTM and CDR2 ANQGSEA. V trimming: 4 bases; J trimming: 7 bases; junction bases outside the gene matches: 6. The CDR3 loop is CSVGWQGANIQYF. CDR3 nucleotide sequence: TGCAGCGTTGGATGGCAGGGGGCGAACATTCAGTACTTC. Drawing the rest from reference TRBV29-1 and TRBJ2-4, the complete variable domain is SAVISQKPSRDICQRGTSLTIQCQVDSQVTMMFWYRQQPGQSLTLIATANQGSEATYESGFVIDKFPISRPNLTFSTLTVSNMSPEDSSIYLCSVGWQGANIQYFGAGTRLSVL.

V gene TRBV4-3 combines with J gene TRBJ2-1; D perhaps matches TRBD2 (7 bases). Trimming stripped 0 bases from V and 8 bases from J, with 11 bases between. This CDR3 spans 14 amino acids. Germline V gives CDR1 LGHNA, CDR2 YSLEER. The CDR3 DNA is TGCGCCAGCAGCCAAGACGTGCGGGGGCATGAGCAGTTCTTC. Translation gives CASSQDVRGHEQFF.

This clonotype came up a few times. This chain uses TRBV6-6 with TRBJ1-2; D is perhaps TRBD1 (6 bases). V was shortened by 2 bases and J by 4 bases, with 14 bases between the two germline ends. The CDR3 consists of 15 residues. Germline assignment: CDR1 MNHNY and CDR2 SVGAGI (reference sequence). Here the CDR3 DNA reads TGTGCCAGCAGTTACCCTCAGGGGTATGGCTATGGCTACACCTTC. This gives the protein CASSYPQGYGYGYTF.

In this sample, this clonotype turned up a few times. DNA for the CDR3: TGTGCCAGCAGGCGCGGGACCGTGTACTATGGCTACACCTTC. Residues: CASRRGTVYYGYTF. V is TRBV27 and J is TRBJ1-2; D perhaps matches TRBD1 (5 bases). Between the trimmed V and J ends, which lost 6 bases and 3 bases, there was a span of 14 bases. The CDR3 runs 14 residues. Germline CDR1 is MNHEY and CDR2 is SMNVEV (reference sequence).